This T cell receptor beta chain was captured in a study of T cells after yellow fever vaccination. General study points: By day 5 rather than day 15, the secondary response had peaked, though it was weaker. After the booster, about 95% of CD4 and about 90% of CD8 primary-response clones were re-detected. Few clonotypes appeared in both CD4 and CD8 compartments.

V lost 0 bases, J lost 10 bases, and 7 bases lay in between. Per the germline V gene, CDR1 is SGHDT and CDR2 is YYEEEE. The CDR3 contains 12 residues. This clonotype has more than one count but fewer than ten. Antigen specificity is unknown. MiXCR, applied by TCRdb to the 5' RACE reads, yields one record per CDR3 protein. The table has 620,000 or so distinct CDR3 sequences, 12% seen once. The material sequenced was PBMCs, taken on the day of the yellow fever booster vaccination. V usage is TRBV5-6 and J usage is TRBJ1-4; D not certain. This clonotype was sampled from a man aged 25 to 40 who received the YFV17D yellow fever vaccine. As DNA, the CDR3 is TGTGCCAGCAGCTTGGTTCGGGGAAAACTGTTTTTT. Its protein product is CASSLVRGKLFF. Looking up the rest from reference TRBV5-6 and TRBJ1-4 gives the full variable domain: DAGVTQSPTHLIKTRGQQVTLRCSPKSGHDTVSWYQQALGQGPQFIFQYYEEEERQRGNFPDRFSGHQFPNYSSELNVNALLLGDSALYLCASSLVRGKLFFGSGTQLSVL.